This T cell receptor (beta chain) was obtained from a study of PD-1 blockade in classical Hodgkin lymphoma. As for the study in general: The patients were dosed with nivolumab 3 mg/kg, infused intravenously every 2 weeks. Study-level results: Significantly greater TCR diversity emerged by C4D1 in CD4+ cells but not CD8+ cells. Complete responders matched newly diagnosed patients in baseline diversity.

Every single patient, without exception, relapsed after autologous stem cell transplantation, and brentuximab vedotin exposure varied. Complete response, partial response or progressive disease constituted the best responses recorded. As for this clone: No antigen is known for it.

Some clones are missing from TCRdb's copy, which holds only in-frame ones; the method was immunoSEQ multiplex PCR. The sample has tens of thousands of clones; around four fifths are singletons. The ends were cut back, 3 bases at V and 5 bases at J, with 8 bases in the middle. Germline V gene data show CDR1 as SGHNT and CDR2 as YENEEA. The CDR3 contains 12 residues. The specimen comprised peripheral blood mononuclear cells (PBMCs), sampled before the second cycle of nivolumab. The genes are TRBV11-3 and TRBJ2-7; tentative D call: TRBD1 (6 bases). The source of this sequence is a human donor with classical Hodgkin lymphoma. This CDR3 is CASSFGDNEQYF. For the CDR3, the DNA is TGTGCCAGCAGCTTTGGGGACAACGAGCAGTACTTC.